The source of this T cell receptor (beta chain) is a study of T cells in Graves' hyperthyroidism and ophthalmopathy. The germline V gene encodes CDR1 MNHEY and CDR2 SVGAGI. After removal of 0 bases from V and 4 bases from J, the junction contained 7 bases not matched to a gene. The CDR3 covers 17 residues. This clonotype was counted at least ten times. Amplified TCR beta CDR3 regions came from RNA transcripts. HTBI primers were the set used in a first-round RT-PCR of the TCR CDR3. TCRdb analysed the multiplex PCR reads with MiXCR anew, one entry per CDR3 protein. The table includes a few hundred thousand distinct CDR3 sequences, approximately 15% detected once.

The sequence was obtained from a woman aged 40 to 50 with Graves' ophthalmopathy. The chain joins TRBV6-5 to TRBJ2-5; 11 nucleotides line up with TRBD2. Sequencing was performed on blood. This CDR3 is CASSYSLAGGLGETQYF. DNA for the CDR3: TGTGCCAGCAGTTACTCATTAGCGGGGGGGCTCGGAGAGACCCAGTACTTC.